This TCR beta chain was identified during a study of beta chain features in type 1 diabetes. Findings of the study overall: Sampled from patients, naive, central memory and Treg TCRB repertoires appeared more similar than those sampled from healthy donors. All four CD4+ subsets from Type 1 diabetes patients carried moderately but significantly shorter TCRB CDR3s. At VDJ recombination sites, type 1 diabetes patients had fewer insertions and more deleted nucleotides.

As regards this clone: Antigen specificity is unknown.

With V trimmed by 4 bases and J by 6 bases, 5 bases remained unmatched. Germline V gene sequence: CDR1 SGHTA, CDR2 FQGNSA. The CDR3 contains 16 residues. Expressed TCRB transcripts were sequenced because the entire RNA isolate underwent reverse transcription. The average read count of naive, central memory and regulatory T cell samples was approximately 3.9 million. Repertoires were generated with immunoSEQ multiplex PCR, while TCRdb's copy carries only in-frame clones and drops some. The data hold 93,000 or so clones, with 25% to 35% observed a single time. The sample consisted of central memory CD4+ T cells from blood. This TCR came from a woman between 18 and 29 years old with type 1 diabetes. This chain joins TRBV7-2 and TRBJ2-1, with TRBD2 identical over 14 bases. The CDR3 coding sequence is TGTGCCAGCAGCTGGACCGGGACTAGCGGGGGCAATGAGCAGTTCTTC. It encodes CASSWTGTSGGNEQFF. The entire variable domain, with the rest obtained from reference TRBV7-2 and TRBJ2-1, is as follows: GAGVSQSPSNKVTEKGKDVELRCDPISGHTALYWYRQSLGQGLEFLIYFQGNSAPDKSGLPSDRFSAERTGGSVSTLTIQRTQQEDSAVYLCASSWTGTSGGNEQFFGPGTRLTVL.